This TCR beta chain is drawn from a study of T-cell memory formation after mild COVID-19. Across the whole study: Clusters of TCRs were largely donor specific. Overall study findings and caveats: Contracting clones localized mainly to CM and EM when CD4+ and mainly to EMRA when CD8+. Later expanders leaned toward CD4+, whereas clones contracting from day 15 to 85 were balanced CD4/CD8.

The CDR3 runs 12 residues. Trimming left V 6 bases short and J 2 bases short, with 8 bases between. This clonotype was observed at least ten times. Its antigen is currently unknown. With constant-segment primers, 5'RACE yielded cDNA libraries of TCR alpha and TCR beta that carried sample barcodes and UMIs. One entry per CDR3 protein, called by TCRdb with MiXCR from the 5' RACE reads. The sample contains around 510,000 distinct CDR3 sequences, 20% to 25% of which appear only once. The sequenced material came from PBMCs or a T cell subset sorted from them (not recorded which). V and J are TRBV12-3 or TRBV12-4 and TRBJ2-7; unclear D gene. This sequence originates from an adult woman who had mild COVID-19 (a few samples of this study predate the infection). Cell type and time point are not known. Written as DNA, the CDR3 is TGTGCCAGCAGCCAGCCCCCCTACGAGCAGTACTTC. Its protein product is CASSQPPYEQYF.